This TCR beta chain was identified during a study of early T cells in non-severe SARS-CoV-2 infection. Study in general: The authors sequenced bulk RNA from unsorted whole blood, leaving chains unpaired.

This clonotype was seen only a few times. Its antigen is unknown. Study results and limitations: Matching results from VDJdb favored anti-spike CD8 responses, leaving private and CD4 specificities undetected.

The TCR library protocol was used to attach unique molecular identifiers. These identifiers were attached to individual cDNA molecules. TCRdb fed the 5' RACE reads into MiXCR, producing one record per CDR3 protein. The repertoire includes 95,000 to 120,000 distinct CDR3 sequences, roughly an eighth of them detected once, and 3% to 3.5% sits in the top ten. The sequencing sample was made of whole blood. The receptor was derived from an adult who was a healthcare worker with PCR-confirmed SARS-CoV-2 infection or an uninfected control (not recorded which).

The CDR3 loop is CASSPRNSGAKTDTQYF. DNA of the CDR3: TGTGCCAGCAGCCCCCGGAATAGCGGGGCCAAGACAGATACGCAGTATTTT. The V call is TRBV2, the J call TRBJ2-3; TRBD2 matches at 8 bases. This CDR3 spans 17 amino acids. The V and J ends lost 6 bases and 3 bases, in that order; junction bases with no gene match: 14. Germline V CDR1 and CDR2: SNHLY, FYNNEI.